This TCR beta chain comes out of a study of identical twins. Study-wide points: Out-of-frame TCR alpha sharing in monozygotic twins exceeded recombination model predictions.

CDR3 length equals 15 residues. The V end lost 5 bases, the J end lost 3 bases, and 14 bases lay between the germline ends. Germline CDR1 is SGHTA and CDR2 is FQGNSA. Comments on this clonotype: The target antigen is unknown.

TCRdb re-derived calls from the 5' RACE reads in MiXCR, one entry per CDR3 protein. Of about 790,000 distinct CDR3 sequences listed, roughly 18% are singletons. The same sample was also used in a study of T cells expressing NK-cell markers.

The clonotype was recovered from a woman in her late teens or twenties in good health. The chain links TRBV7-2 to TRBJ1-5, with D possibly TRBD1 on 6 matching bases. The sample was PBMCs. The CDR3 here is CASSQDQGPNQPQHF. The CDR3 region has the DNA TGTGCCAGCAGCCAAGACCAGGGGCCCAATCAGCCCCAGCATTTT.